Presented here are 32 T cell receptor beta chains from one specimen sequenced in a study of CXCR3-negative and CXCR3-positive naive CD8 T cells. TRB cDNA was prepared as libraries by UMI-labeled 5' RACE. TCRdb re-called the 5' RACE reads and catalogs CDR3 proteins one per entry, DNA excluded. The sample includes approximately 83,000 distinct CDR3 sequences. Sequencing used naive CXCR3- CD8+ T cells from blood. This sample's subset: CD45RO-CCR7+CD27+CD95- naive CD8+ T cells lacking CXCR3 (TNR3-). The source is a human donor in good health. Some clones in this sample may be carry-over from other donors' samples.

The chain couples TRBV5-5 to TRBJ2-6. The CDR3 loop spans 15 amino acids. Germline V gene lookup returns CDR1 SGHKS and CDR2 YYEKEE (reference sequence). The CDR3 is CASSRSDSGANVLTF.

The rearrangement joins TRBV5-1 to TRBJ1-1; TCRdb gives TRBD1 as the D gene, but with no DNA this cannot be confirmed. The CDR3 runs to 15 residues. CDR1 is SGHRS, CDR2 YFSETQ, per germline. CDR3 residues: CASSLGVTGYREAFF.

The chain has TRBV7-2 and TRBJ2-7; TCRdb's D call, TRBD1, is unchecked because there is no DNA. Germline loops: CDR1 SGHTA, CDR2 FQGNSA. This CDR3 region has 13 residues. The CDR3 region is CASSRGQGDEQYF. The full variable domain, with the rest looked up from reference TRBV7-2 and TRBJ2-7, is GAGVSQSPSNKVTEKGKDVELRCDPISGHTALYWYRQSLGQGLEFLIYFQGNSAPDKSGLPSDRFSAERTGGSVSTLTIQRTQQEDSAVYLCASSRGQGDEQYFGPGTRLTVT.

The chain joins TRBV28 to TRBJ2-5. Germline loops: CDR1 MDHEN, CDR2 SYDVKM. This CDR3 contains 13 residues. CDR3 amino acids: CASSQRNKETQYF.

This chain uses TRBV7-8 with TRBJ1-5; the D gene TCRdb calls, TRBD1, cannot be checked with no DNA. The V gene's germline CDR1 is SGHVS and CDR2 FQNEAQ. The CDR3 loop spans 14 amino acids. CDR3 amino acids: CASSSGLGDQPQHF.

The chain couples TRBV7-2 to TRBJ2-1. The CDR3 has 14 residues. Germline CDR1 is SGHTA and CDR2 is FQGNSA. The CDR3 protein is CASSSGGSYNEQFF.

The chain has TRBV27 and TRBJ2-3. The CDR3 is 12 amino acids. CDR1 is MNHEY and CDR2 is SMNVEV in the germline V gene (reference sequence). CDR3 residues: CASSFLSDTQYF.

This chain connects TRBV10-1 to TRBJ2-7; TCRdb reports TRBD1, a call that lacks DNA to check it against. Per the germline V gene, CDR1 is WNHNN and CDR2 is SYGVQD (reference sequence). The CDR3 length is 14 residues. The chain's CDR3 is CASRAGQGSYEQYF.

J is TRBJ2-7 and V is TRBV12-3 or TRBV12-4. This CDR3 has 14 amino acids. This chain's CDR3 is CASSLSREIYEQYF.

The rearrangement joins TRBV6-5 to TRBJ1-5; TCRdb's D call, TRBD1, is unchecked because there is no DNA. The length of the CDR3 is 15 residues. CDR1 is MNHEY, CDR2 SVGAGI, per germline. CDR3 sequence reads: CASSYRQGKDQPQHF.

The rearrangement joins TRBV7-9 to TRBJ2-7. Germline V gene data show CDR1 as SEHNR and CDR2 as FQNEAQ (reference sequence). CDR3 length equals 12 residues. Here the CDR3 reads CASSLGFYEQYF.

This sequence joins TRBV4-1 and TRBJ1-4. The germline CDR1 and CDR2 sequences are MGHRA and YSYEKL. The CDR3 has 16 amino acids. The CDR3: CASSITEPATNEKLFF.

The V and J genes are TRBV14 and TRBJ2-1; TCRdb calls TRBD1, which cannot be checked without DNA. Germline CDR1 and CDR2: SGHDN and FVKESK. This CDR3 is built from 12 residues. This chain's CDR3 is CAPGKYYNEQFF.

This rearrangement joins TRBV29-1 to TRBJ2-7. Germline values: CDR1 SQVTM, CDR2 ANQGSEA. This CDR3 contains 12 residues. This CDR3 is CSVEGKDSEQYF.

V usage is TRBV12-5 and J usage is TRBJ2-3; TCRdb proposes TRBD2, but this gene call is untestable without DNA. This CDR3 contains 14 residues. Per germline, CDR1 LGHNT and CDR2 FRNRAP. CDR3 amino acids: CASRLGGPVDTQYF.

This sequence joins TRBV5-6 and TRBJ2-1. Looked up from germline, CDR1 is SGHDT and CDR2 is YYEEEE. This CDR3 is built from 15 residues. CDR3 amino acids: CASSLWRTNYNEQFF.

The CDR3 loop is CASSSGALADNEQFF. This chain connects TRBV7-6 to TRBJ2-1; checking the TCRdb D call of TRBD2 is not possible without DNA. CDR1 and CDR2 from the germline V gene are SGHVS and FNYEAQ. CDR3 length: 15 amino acids.

CDR3: CASILGGNTEAFF. The chain has TRBV12-3 or TRBV12-4 and TRBJ1-1. This CDR3 is built from 13 residues.

J is TRBJ1-1 and V is TRBV4-3. The CDR3 is 15 residues long. Germline CDR1 reads LGHNA; CDR2 reads YSLEER. This CDR3 reads CASSQEDGRNTEAFF.

This chain links TRBV29-1 with TRBJ2-7; lacking DNA, the TRBD2 call made by TCRdb goes unchecked. This CDR3 has 15 residues. The V gene's germline CDR1 is SQVTM and CDR2 ANQGSEA. The CDR3 loop reads CSVEESGTSNYEQYF.

This chain joins TRBV15 and TRBJ2-3. Germline values: CDR1 LNHNV, CDR2 YYDKDF (reference sequence). The CDR3 runs to 17 residues. The CDR3 here is CATSRDRRASSTDTQYF.

The chain uses TRBV14 and TRBJ2-7; no DNA is available, so the TRBD1 call from TCRdb remains unchecked. Germline CDR1 is SGHDN and CDR2 is FVKESK. The CDR3 consists of 14 residues. The CDR3 reads CASSPGQGPHEQYF.

The rearrangement joins TRBV4-1 to TRBJ2-7. The CDR3 extends over 14 amino acids. Looked up from germline, CDR1 is MGHRA and CDR2 is YSYEKL. CDR3 region: CASSQDWGSYEQYF.

The V call is TRBV4-1, the J call TRBJ1-3. Germline-derived CDR1 and CDR2 are MGHRA and YSYEKL. The CDR3 runs to 15 residues. Here the CDR3 reads CASSAHVSSGNTIYF.

The chain employs TRBV7-9 and TRBJ2-7; the D gene TCRdb calls, TRBD1, cannot be checked with no DNA. Germline lookup yields CDR1 SEHNR and CDR2 FQNEAQ (reference sequence). CDR3 length equals 13 residues. The CDR3 spells CASRDRDSYEQYF.

The V call is TRBV20-1, the J call TRBJ1-5; with no DNA, the TCRdb D assignment of TRBD1 cannot be verified. CDR1 and CDR2 (germline): DFQATT, SNEGSKA (reference sequence). The CDR3 totals 16 residues. CDR3 sequence reads: CSARDSGGAGNQPQHF.

The chain is built from TRBV13 and TRBJ2-7. This CDR3 is built from 14 residues. The germline V gene has CDR1 PRHDT and CDR2 FYEKMQ (reference sequence). CDR3 loop: CASSLGGSSYEQYF.

The CDR3 sequence: CASSPGESSLAYEQYF. The chain joins TRBV28 to TRBJ2-7; TCRdb calls TRBD1, which cannot be checked without DNA. The CDR3 totals 16 residues. Germline V gene sequence: CDR1 MDHEN, CDR2 SYDVKM.

The V gene is TRBV7-3, the J gene TRBJ2-2; lacking DNA, the TRBD2 call made by TCRdb goes unchecked. The germline CDR1 and CDR2 sequences are SGHTA and FQGTGA. The CDR3 loop spans 15 amino acids. CDR3 sequence: CASSRTSEGTGELFF.

The chain is built from TRBV25-1 and TRBJ2-1; absent DNA, TCRdb's TRBD2 call cannot be checked. Germline V gene data show CDR1 as MGHDK and CDR2 as SYGVNS. CDR3 size: 14 residues. The CDR3 reads CASSQRGPYNEQFF.

The rearrangement links TRBV12-3 or TRBV12-4 to TRBJ2-7; no DNA is available, so the TRBD1 call from TCRdb remains unchecked. The CDR3 covers 15 residues. This CDR3 reads CASSIGTGGNYEQYF.

This chain joins TRBV7-8 and TRBJ2-1; TCRdb's assignment of TRBD2 cannot be checked, as there is no DNA. Germline CDR1 and CDR2: SGHVS and FQNEAQ. This CDR3 contains 15 residues. The CDR3 region is CASSWVGPPGDEQFF.